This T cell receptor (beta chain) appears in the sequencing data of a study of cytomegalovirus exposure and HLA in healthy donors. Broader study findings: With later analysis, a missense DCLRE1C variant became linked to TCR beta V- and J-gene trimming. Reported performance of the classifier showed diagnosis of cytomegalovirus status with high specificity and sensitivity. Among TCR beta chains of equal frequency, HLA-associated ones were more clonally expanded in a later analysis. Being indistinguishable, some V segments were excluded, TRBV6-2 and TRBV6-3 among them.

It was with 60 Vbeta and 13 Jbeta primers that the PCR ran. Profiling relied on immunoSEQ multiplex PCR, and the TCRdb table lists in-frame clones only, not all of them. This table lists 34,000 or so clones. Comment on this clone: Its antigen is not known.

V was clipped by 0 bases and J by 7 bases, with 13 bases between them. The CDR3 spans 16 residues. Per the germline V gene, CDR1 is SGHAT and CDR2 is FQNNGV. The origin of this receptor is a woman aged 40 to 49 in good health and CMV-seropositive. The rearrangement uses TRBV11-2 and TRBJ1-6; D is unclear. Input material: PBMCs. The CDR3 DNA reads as TGTGCCAGCAGCTTAGATCCCACGCCGCGAAATTCACCCCTCCACTTT. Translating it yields CASSLDPTPRNSPLHF.